The sequence of this T cell receptor (beta chain) was determined in a study of CD8 T cells in Susac syndrome. An input of roughly 0.5 to 1 ug of RNA was subjected to reverse transcription using random hexamers. TCRdb redid the calling of the immunoSEQ multiplex PCR reads with MiXCR, one entry per CDR3 protein. The sample includes roughly 120,000 distinct CDR3 sequences, over 90% of them seen just once. CDR1 is SEHNR, CDR2 FQNEAQ, per germline (reference sequence). Trimming took 4 bases from V and 6 from J; bases not matched to a gene: 6. The CDR3 sequence is 16 residues long. FACS enriched CD8+ TEMRA cells, while bulk CD8+ and CD4+ were negatively isolated.

The TCR was taken from a human donor with multiple sclerosis. The sequenced sample consisted of CD8+ T cells from PBMCs. The chain employs TRBV7-9 and TRBJ2-2, with 12 bases aligning to TRBD1. CDR3 nucleotides: TGTGCCAGCAGCTCCCGGGACAGGGGGCTTGCCGGGGAGCTGTTTTTT. Translated: CASSSRDRGLAGELFF.